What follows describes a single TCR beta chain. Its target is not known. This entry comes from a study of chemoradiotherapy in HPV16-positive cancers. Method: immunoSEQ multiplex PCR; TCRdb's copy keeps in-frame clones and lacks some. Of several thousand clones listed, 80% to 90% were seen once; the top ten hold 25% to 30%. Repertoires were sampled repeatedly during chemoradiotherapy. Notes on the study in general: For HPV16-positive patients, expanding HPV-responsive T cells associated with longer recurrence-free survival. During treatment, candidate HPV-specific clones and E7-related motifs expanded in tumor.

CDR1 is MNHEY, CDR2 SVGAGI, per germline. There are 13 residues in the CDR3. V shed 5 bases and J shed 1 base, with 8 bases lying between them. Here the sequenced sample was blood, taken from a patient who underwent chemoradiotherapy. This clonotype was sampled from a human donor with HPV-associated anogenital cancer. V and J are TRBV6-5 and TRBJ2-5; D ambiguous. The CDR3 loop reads CASSRTSQETQYF. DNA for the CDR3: TGTGCCAGCAGTCGTACCTCCCAAGAGACCCAGTACTTC.